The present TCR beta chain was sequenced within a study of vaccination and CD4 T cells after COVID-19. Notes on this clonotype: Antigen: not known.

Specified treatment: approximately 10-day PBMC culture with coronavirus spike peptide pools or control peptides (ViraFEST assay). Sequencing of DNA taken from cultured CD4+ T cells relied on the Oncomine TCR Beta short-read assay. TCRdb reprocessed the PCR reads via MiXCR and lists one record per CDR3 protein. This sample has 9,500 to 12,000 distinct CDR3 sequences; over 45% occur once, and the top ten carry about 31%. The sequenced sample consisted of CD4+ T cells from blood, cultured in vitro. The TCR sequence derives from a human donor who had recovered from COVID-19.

CDR3 nucleotides: TGTGCCAGCAGCTTCAACCCGACAGGGGCTTTCCAAGAGACCCAGTACTTC. Protein product: CASSFNPTGAFQETQYF. J is TRBJ2-5 and V is TRBV7-2, with 8 positions matching TRBD1. Germline trimming cut 3 bases from V and 1 base from J; bases unmatched to any gene: 10. The CDR3 is made up of 17 amino acids. Per germline, CDR1 SGHTA and CDR2 FQGNSA.